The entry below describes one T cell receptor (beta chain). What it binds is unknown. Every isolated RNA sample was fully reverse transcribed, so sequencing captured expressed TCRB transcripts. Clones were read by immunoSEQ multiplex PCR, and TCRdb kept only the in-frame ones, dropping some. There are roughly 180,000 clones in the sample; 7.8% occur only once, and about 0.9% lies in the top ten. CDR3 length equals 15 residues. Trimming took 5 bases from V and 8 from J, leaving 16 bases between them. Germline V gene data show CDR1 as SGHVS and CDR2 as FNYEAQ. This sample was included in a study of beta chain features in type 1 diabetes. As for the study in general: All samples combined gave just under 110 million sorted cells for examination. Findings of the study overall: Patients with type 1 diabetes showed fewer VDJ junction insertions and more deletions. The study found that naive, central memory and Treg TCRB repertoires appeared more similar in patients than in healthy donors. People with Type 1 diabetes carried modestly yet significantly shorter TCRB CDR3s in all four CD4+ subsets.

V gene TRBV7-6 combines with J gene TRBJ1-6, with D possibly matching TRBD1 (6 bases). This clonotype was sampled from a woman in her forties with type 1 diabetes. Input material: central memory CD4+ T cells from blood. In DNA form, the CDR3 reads TGTGCCAGCAGCCTCGAAAGGGGGAAGGATTCACCCCTCCACTTT. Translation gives CASSLERGKDSPLHF.